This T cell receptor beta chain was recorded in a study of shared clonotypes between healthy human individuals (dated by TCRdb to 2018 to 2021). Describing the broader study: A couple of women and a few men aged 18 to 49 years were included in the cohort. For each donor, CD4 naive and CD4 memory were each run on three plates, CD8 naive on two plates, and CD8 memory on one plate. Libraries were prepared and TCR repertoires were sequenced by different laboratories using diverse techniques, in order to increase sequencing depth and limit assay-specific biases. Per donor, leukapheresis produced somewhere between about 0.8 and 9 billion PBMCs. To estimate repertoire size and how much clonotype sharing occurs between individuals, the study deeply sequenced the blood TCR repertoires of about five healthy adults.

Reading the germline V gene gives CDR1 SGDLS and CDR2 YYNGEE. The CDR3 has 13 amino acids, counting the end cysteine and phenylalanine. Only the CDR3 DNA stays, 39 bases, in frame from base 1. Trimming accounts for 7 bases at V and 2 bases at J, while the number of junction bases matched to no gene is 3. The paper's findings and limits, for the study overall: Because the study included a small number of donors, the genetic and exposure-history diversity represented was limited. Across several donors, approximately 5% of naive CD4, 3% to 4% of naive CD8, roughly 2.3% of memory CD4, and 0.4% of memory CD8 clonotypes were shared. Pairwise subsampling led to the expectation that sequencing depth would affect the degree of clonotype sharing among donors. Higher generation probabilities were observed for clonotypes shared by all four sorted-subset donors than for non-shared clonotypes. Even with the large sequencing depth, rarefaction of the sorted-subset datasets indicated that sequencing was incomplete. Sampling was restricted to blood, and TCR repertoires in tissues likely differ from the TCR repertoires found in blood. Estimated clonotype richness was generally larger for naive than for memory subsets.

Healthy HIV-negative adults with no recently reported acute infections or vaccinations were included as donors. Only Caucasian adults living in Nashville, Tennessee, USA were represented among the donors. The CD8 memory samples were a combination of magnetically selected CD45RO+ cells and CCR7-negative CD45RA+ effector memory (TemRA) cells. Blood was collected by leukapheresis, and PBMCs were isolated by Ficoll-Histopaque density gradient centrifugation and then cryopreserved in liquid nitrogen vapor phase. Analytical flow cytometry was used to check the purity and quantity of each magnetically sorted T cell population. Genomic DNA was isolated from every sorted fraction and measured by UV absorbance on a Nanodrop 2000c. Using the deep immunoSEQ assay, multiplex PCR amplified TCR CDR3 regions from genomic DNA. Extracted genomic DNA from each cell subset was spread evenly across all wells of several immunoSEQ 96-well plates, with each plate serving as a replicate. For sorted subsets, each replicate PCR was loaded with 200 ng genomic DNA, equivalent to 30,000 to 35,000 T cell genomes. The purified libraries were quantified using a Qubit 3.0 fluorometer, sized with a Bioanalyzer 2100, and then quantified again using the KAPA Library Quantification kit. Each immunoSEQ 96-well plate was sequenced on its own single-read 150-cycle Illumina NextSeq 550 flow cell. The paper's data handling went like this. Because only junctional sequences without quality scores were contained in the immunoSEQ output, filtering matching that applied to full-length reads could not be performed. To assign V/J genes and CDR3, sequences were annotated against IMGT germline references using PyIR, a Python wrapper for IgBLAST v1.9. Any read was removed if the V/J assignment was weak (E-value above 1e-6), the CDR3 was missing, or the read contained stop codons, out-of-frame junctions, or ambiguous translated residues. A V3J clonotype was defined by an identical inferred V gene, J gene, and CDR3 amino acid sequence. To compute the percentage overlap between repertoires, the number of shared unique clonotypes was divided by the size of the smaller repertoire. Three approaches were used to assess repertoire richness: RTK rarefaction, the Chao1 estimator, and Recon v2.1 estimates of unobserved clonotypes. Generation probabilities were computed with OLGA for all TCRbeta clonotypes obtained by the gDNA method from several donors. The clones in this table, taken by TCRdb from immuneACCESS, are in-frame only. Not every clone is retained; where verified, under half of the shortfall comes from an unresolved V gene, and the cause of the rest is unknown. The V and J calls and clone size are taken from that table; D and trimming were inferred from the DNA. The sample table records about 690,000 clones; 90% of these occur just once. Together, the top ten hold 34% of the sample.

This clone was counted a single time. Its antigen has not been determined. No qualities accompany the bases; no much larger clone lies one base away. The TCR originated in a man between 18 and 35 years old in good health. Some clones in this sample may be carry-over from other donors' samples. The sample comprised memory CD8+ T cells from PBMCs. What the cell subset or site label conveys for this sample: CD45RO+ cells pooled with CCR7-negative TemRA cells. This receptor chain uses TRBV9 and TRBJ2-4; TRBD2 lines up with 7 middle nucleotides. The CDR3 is CASGEGSKNIQYF. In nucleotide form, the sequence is TGTGCCAGCGGGGAGGGGTCCAAAAACATTCAGTACTTC.